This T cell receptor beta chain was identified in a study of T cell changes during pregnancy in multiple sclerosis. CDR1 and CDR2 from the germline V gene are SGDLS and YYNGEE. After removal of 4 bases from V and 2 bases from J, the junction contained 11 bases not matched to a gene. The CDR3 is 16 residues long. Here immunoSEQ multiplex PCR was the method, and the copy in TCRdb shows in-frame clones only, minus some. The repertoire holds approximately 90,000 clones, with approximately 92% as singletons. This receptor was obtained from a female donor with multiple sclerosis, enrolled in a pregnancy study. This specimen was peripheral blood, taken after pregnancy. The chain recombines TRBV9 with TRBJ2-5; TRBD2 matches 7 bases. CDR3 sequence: CASSIGNGGGQETQYF. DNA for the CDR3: TGTGCCAGCAGCATAGGAAATGGGGGGGGGCAAGAGACCCAGTACTTC.